This T cell receptor beta chain originates from a study of T cell responses to AZD1222 COVID-19 vaccine. The CDR3 has 15 amino acids. Germline loops: CDR1 SEHNR, CDR2 FQNEAQ (reference sequence). V was clipped by 5 bases and J by 5 bases; unmatched bases: 9. Libraries were prepared by immunoSEQ multiplex PCR; TCRdb keeps only in-frame clonotypes and omits some of them. Of 130,000 or so clones listed, 70% to 90% are singletons. The specimen was peripheral blood, collected 28 days after the second AZD1222 dose. This receptor was identified in an adult who received the AZD1222 COVID-19 vaccine. This sequence joins TRBV7-9 and TRBJ1-1; the match to TRBD1 covers 9 bases. CDR3 DNA sequence: TGTGCCAGCAGCCTGCAACAGGGGGCGCGTACTGAAGCTTTCTTT. This translates into CASSLQQGARTEAFF.